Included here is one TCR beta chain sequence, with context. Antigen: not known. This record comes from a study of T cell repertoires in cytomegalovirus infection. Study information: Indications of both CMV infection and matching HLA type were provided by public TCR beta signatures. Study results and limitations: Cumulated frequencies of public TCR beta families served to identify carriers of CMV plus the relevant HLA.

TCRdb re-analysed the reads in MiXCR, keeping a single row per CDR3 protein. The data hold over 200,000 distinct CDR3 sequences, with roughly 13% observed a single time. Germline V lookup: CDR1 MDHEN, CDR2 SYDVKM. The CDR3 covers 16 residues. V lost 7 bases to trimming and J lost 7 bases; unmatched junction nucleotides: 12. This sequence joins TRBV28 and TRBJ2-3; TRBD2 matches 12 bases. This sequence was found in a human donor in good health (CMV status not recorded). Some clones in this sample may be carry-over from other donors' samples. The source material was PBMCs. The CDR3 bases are TGTGCCAGCAAACTGGGACTAGCGGGTTTCGAAAATACGCAGTATTTT. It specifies CASKLGLAGFENTQYF.